The clone carrying this TCR beta chain was counted once. No antigen is known for it. Preparation of the TCRbeta library was carried out with unique molecular identifiers. TCRdb recomputed calls from the PCR reads with MiXCR, one row per CDR3 protein. Counted here are about 240,000 distinct CDR3 sequences, over 20% occurring once; the ten biggest clones make up roughly 2.7%. The data originate from a study of T-cell reconstitution after alpha-beta-depleted transplantation in children. General study results and limits: Several hundred rapidly expanded clones from non-depleted graft cells reportedly supplied alpha-beta T cells about two months post-transplant.

V shed 7 bases, J shed 1 base, and the junction held 5 bases outside the gene matches. The CDR3 extends over 14 amino acids. Germline-derived CDR1 and CDR2 are DFQATT and SNEGSKA (reference sequence). The TCR originated in a girl aged 2 to 9 with Fanconi anemia, due to receive a stem cell transplant. The chain employs TRBV20-1 and TRBJ2-1; 9 positions agree with TRBD2. The sample was PBMCs, taken before TCRalphabeta/CD19-depleted stem cell transplant. CDR3 nucleotide sequence: TGCAGTGGATATAGCGGGGGTTCCTACAATGAGCAGTTCTTC. Translating it yields CSGYSGGSYNEQFF.